These 12 T cell receptor beta chains came from one sample sequenced in a study of T cell clones after liver transplantation. This table comes from immunoSEQ multiplex PCR, and its TCRdb copy is limited to in-frame clones, with some not included. Of several thousand clones in the sample, 75% to 80% were seen once. The sample in question was CD8+ T cells from blood, obtained before liver transplant. These TCRs come from a human donor who received a liver transplant.

The J gene is TRBJ2-2, the V gene TRBV10-1; 12 nucleotides agree with TRBD2. V lost 0 bases to trimming and J lost 4 bases; unmatched junction nucleotides: 9. The CDR3 is made up of 19 amino acids. Germline V gives CDR1 WNHNN, CDR2 SYGVQD (reference sequence). The CDR3 coding sequence is TGCGCCAGCAGTGAGTCGACCCTAGCGGGGGGGCGAGGCACCGGGGAGCTGTTTTTT. Encoded protein: CASSESTLAGGRGTGELFF.

The sample holds a few counts of this clone. V gene TRBV7-8 combines with J gene TRBJ2-7; no reliable D call. The CDR3 loop spans 11 amino acids. CDR1 is SGHVS, CDR2 FQNEAQ, per germline. With 2 bases removed from V and 5 bases from J, the gap between germline ends came to 4 bases. This CDR3 is CASSLSDEQYF. In DNA form, the CDR3 reads TGTGCCAGCAGCTTATCCGACGAGCAGTACTTC.

This clone has only one observation. J is TRBJ2-7 and V is TRBV19; D may be TRBD1 (6 bases). V lost 4 bases to trimming and J lost 4 bases, with 17 bases between them. CDR1 and CDR2 from the germline V gene are LNHDA and SQIVND (reference sequence). The CDR3 sequence is 15 residues long. DNA of the CDR3: TGTGCCAGTAGTAGATCCCGGGACACTGAATACGAGCAGTACTTC. It specifies CASSRSRDTEYEQYF.

V gene TRBV27 combines with J gene TRBJ2-2; D is unresolved. V was trimmed by 5 bases and J by 8 bases, leaving 12 bases between them. Germline CDR1 reads MNHEY; CDR2 reads SMNVEV (reference sequence). There are 13 residues in the CDR3. CDR3 coding DNA: TGTGCCAGCAGTCCATCCGTCGTTGGGGAGCTGTTTTTT. It is translated as CASSPSVVGELFF.

The chain has TRBV7-2 and TRBJ2-3, with 8 bases fitting TRBD2. Germline V gene lookup returns CDR1 SGHTA and CDR2 FQGNSA. The V segment lost 3 bases and the J segment 1 base; nucleotides outside the gene matches: 12. The CDR3 extends over 18 amino acids. CDR3 in amino acids: CASSFRSHGRGGTDTQYF. The CDR3, as DNA: TGTGCCAGCAGCTTCCGGTCCCACGGGCGGGGGGGCACAGATACGCAGTATTTT.

As regards this clone: The junction shows a germline mismatch at one end, possibly a read error. V gene TRBV11-1 combines with J gene TRBJ2-3; tentative D call: TRBD2 (5 bases). The CDR3 contains 13 residues. The germline V gene has CDR1 SGHAT and CDR2 FQDESV (reference sequence). CDR3 protein: CASSLASTDTQYF. The DNA for the CDR3 is TGTGCCAGCAGTTTAGCGAGTACAGATACGCAGTATTTT.

The chain has TRBV9 and TRBJ2-7; maybe TRBD2 (6 bases). Germline assignment: CDR1 SGDLS and CDR2 YYNGEE. The V and J ends lost 3 bases and 3 bases respectively, with 10 bases between them. This CDR3 comprises 13 residues. CDR3 bases: TGTGCCAGCAGCGAGGGACTCGACTACGAGCAGTACTTC. Its protein product is CASSEGLDYEQYF.

The chain joins TRBV11-2 to TRBJ1-6; TRBD1 matches 12 bases. CDR1 and CDR2 (germline): SGHAT, FQNNGV. The V gene end was trimmed by 3 bases and the J gene end by 11 bases; junction bases not matched to a gene: 5. The CDR3 has 15 amino acids. The chain's CDR3 is CASSFGTGGGAPLHF. CDR3 nucleotide sequence: TGTGCCAGCAGCTTCGGGACAGGGGGCGGGGCACCCCTCCACTTT.

The J gene is TRBJ1-5, the V gene TRBV19, with TRBD1 as a possible D gene (6 bases). The CDR3 covers 14 residues. Germline V CDR1 and CDR2: LNHDA, SQIVND (reference sequence). Deletions cut 9 bases from V and 5 bases from J, with 17 bases between. The CDR3 region has the DNA TGTGCCAGCCGGGACAACTTAATTGATCAGCCCCAGCATTTT. It translates to CASRDNLIDQPQHF. The whole variable domain, remainder taken from reference TRBV19 and TRBJ1-5, is DGGITQSPKYLFRKEGQNVTLSCEQNLNHDAMYWYRQDPGQGLRLIYYSQIVNDFQKGDIAEGYSVSREKKESFPLTVTSAQKNPTAFYLCASRDNLIDQPQHFGDGTRLSIL.

This clone was picked up a small number of times. The gene calls are TRBV10-2 and TRBJ2-2; 11 bases are a match to TRBD2. This CDR3 has 14 amino acids. V lost 8 bases, J lost 3 bases, and 2 bases stayed unmatched. Germline loops: CDR1 WSHSY, CDR2 SAAADI. DNA for the CDR3: TGCGCCAGCTCACTAGCGGGAGACACCGGGGAGCTGTTTTTT. Its protein is CASSLAGDTGELFF.

This clone is labeled as large (0.1 to 1%). This chain uses TRBV5-1 with TRBJ1-1; 7 bases agree with TRBD1. The ends lost 3 bases at V and 1 base at J; junction bases unmatched: 3. The CDR3 consists of 14 residues. CDR1 and CDR2 from the germline V gene are SGHRS and YFSETQ. Here the CDR3 DNA reads TGCGCCAGCAGCTGGACAGGACCGAACACTGAAGCTTTCTTT. It codes for CASSWTGPNTEAFF.

The chain joins TRBV19 to TRBJ2-1; a possible D gene is TRBD2 (5 bases). Germline-derived CDR1 and CDR2 are LNHDA and SQIVND (reference sequence). The CDR3 has 15 residues. Deletions cut 4 bases from V and 6 bases from J, with 16 bases between. The CDR3 DNA follows: TGTGCCAGTAGTACCTGGACCGGGGAACTCAATGAGCAGTTCTTC. It encodes CASSTWTGELNEQFF. Complete variable domain (other parts from reference TRBV19 and TRBJ2-1): DGGITQSPKYLFRKEGQNVTLSCEQNLNHDAMYWYRQDPGQGLRLIYYSQIVNDFQKGDIAEGYSVSREKKESFPLTVTSAQKNPTAFYLCASSTWTGELNEQFFGPGTRLTVL.